The rows below give T cell receptor beta chains drawn from one sample of a study of blood T cells in healthy people across ages. TCRdb re-called the 5' RACE reads with MiXCR, one entry per CDR3 protein. The table lists 650,000 to 800,000 distinct CDR3 sequences, around two fifths of them singletons. Input material: blood. The receptors stem from a man aged 55 to 70 in good health. Both conserved end residues are part of each CDR3. D genes are given only for firm matches. Some rows have no size entry. The others give once, few or many, or a class for an expanded clone.

v_gene	j_gene	d_gene	abundance	CDR3nt	CDR3aa
TRBV5-4	TRBJ2-3	NA	NA	TGTGCCAGCAGCTTGTTTGCAGCCCACACAGATACGCAGTATTTT	CASSLFAAHTDTQYF
TRBV5-5	TRBJ1-5	NA	few	TGTGCCAGCAGCTTATCCAACACGAAAAATCAGCCCCAGCATTTT	CASSLSNTKNQPQHF
TRBV5-6	TRBJ2-5	NA	few	TGTGCCAGCAGCCCCGGGGGTAGCGGAGAGACCCAGTACTTC	CASSPGGSGETQYF
TRBV20-1	TRBJ2-1	NA	NA	TGCAGTGCTAGAGATCCGACATGGGGGGAGACTCTCAATGAGCAGTTCTTC	CSARDPTWGETLNEQFF
TRBV29-1	TRBJ1-1	NA	NA	TGCAGCGTTGTCCCAGGCTCGAACACTGAAGCTTTCTTT	CSVVPGSNTEAFF
TRBV12-3/TRBV12-4	TRBJ2-2	NA	NA	TGTGCCAGCAGACCGCGGCGGTTAGGGGAGCTGTTTTTT	CASRPRRLGELFF
TRBV20-1	TRBJ2-7	NA	few	TGCAGTGCTAGAGCCGCCGGGACCCACGAGCAGTACTTC	CSARAAGTHEQYF
TRBV30	TRBJ2-7	NA	NA	TGTGCCTGGAGCCCTCAAGGGTCCGACTCCTACGAGCAGTACTTC	CAWSPQGSDSYEQYF
TRBV13	TRBJ2-1	TRBD2	few	TGTGCCAGCAGCGCAAGACTAGCGGGGCCTAGCTCCTACAATGAGCAGTTCTTC	CASSARLAGPSSYNEQFF
TRBV20-1	TRBJ2-5	TRBD1	many	TGCAGTGCTAGATCTGTTAGGGGGACAGGGTATGAGACCCAGTACTTC	CSARSVRGTGYETQYF
TRBV7-2	TRBJ2-1	TRBD2	many	TGTGCCAGCAGAATGATGGGGGGGAGTTCCTACAATGAGCAGTTCTTC	CASRMMGGSSYNEQFF
TRBV6-2/TRBV6-3	TRBJ1-2	NA	NA	TGTGCCAGCAGCGACCTCTCCAGAAATGGCTACACCTTC	CASSDLSRNGYTF
TRBV10-2	TRBJ2-3	NA	NA	TGCGCCAGCAGTGAGGCTACAAACACAGATACGCAGTATTTT	CASSEATNTDTQYF
TRBV12-5	TRBJ2-5	TRBD2	NA	TGTGCTAGTGGCTTTAGCGGGGGGGCTAATGAGCAGTACTTC	CASGFSGGANEQYF
TRBV24-1	TRBJ2-1	NA	NA	TGTGCCACCAGTGATTTATCCTTACAGGACAATGAGCAGTTCTTC	CATSDLSLQDNEQFF
TRBV18	TRBJ1-4	NA	few	TGTGCCAGCTCACCTGCGGGCGCAACTAATGAAAAACTGTTTTTT	CASSPAGATNEKLFF
TRBV18	TRBJ2-3	TRBD1	NA	TGTGCCAGCTCACAGGACAGGCTAAGAACAGATACGCAGTATTTT	CASSQDRLRTDTQYF
TRBV2	TRBJ2-6	NA	NA	TGTGCCAGCAGGGAGACTGGCAAGTCCGGGGCCAACGTCCTGACTTTC	CASRETGKSGANVLTF
TRBV4-3	TRBJ2-7	TRBD1	NA	TGCGCCAGCAGCCAAGGACACGACAGGGTCGTCACCTACGAGCAGTACTTC	CASSQGHDRVVTYEQYF
TRBV28	TRBJ2-3	TRBD2	once	TGTGCCAGCAGCTTCGGGTGGCTAGCGGGAGGGCCCTCTGCAGATACGCAGTATTTT	CASSFGWLAGGPSADTQYF
TRBV9	TRBJ2-1	NA	NA	TGTGCCAGCAGCCCCCAGGGACACAACAATGAGCAGTTCTTC	CASSPQGHNNEQFF
TRBV6-2/TRBV6-3	TRBJ1-2	TRBD1	NA	TGTGCCAGCAGTTACACCGTATCGGGACAGGGAAATGGCTACACCTTC	CASSYTVSGQGNGYTF
TRBV29-1	TRBJ2-3	NA	NA	TGCAGCGTTGAAGGCCAGGTGGGCACAGATACGCAGTATTTT	CSVEGQVGTDTQYF
TRBV2	TRBJ2-7	TRBD2	NA	TGTGCCAGCCAGGGTAGCGGGGGACTATTCTACGAGCAGTACTTC	CASQGSGGLFYEQYF
TRBV7-2	TRBJ2-7	NA	many	TGTGCCAGCAGTCCGGGCTACGAGCAGTACTTC	CASSPGYEQYF
TRBV4-1	TRBJ2-2	NA	NA	TGCGCCAGCAGCCCCAGTAAGGAAACCGGGGAGCTGTTTTTT	CASSPSKETGELFF
TRBV3-1	TRBJ2-5	NA	few	TGTGCCAGCAGCCAACCCTGGTCGAGCAGAGGCGAGACCCAGTACTTC	CASSQPWSSRGETQYF
TRBV3-1	TRBJ2-7	TRBD2	few	TGTGCCAGCAGCCAGATAGCGGGGGGACCCTACGAGCAGTACTTC	CASSQIAGGPYEQYF
TRBV15	TRBJ2-3	NA	NA	TGTGCCACCAGCAGAGATCTAACTAGCACAGATACGCAGTATTTT	CATSRDLTSTDTQYF
TRBV20-1	TRBJ2-1	NA	few	TGCAGTGCTGAGACACAATCACAATCCAATGAGCAGTTCTTC	CSAETQSQSNEQFF
TRBV11-3	TRBJ2-1	TRBD2	NA	TGTGCCAGCAGCCCTTGGGGGGGGGGAGGTGAGCAGTTCTTC	CASSPWGGGGEQFF
TRBV5-1	TRBJ2-3	TRBD1	NA	TGCGCCAGCAGTACAACAGGGGGCAACACAGATACGCAGTATTTT	CASSTTGGNTDTQYF
TRBV27	TRBJ2-7	NA	once	TGTGCCCGGCGAGGGATCGCGTACGAGCAGAACTTC	CARRGIAYEQNF
TRBV5-1	TRBJ2-2	NA	NA	TGCGCCAGCAGCTTGGAAAGATTCACCGGGGAGCTGTTTTTT	CASSLERFTGELFF
TRBV5-1	TRBJ2-1	NA	NA	TGCGCCAGCAGCTTGGATAACAGGGTTAGGGACAATGAGCAGTTCTTC	CASSLDNRVRDNEQFF
TRBV29-1	TRBJ2-5	TRBD2	NA	TGCAGCGGGCTCGGACTAGCGGGGGCCCAAGAGACCCAGTACTTC	CSGLGLAGAQETQYF
TRBV7-2	TRBJ1-1	NA	NA	TGTGCCAGCAGCCAGATCATCAACACTGAAGCTTTCTTT	CASSQIINTEAFF
TRBV6-2/TRBV6-3	TRBJ2-5	TRBD2	NA	TGTGCCAGCGACCAGCGGGGGGCCCAAGAGACCCAGTACTTC	CASDQRGAQETQYF
TRBV3-1	TRBJ2-7	TRBD1	NA	TGTGCCAGCAGCCAGGGGTACAGGGGGCACGAGCAGTACTTC	CASSQGYRGHEQYF
TRBV13	TRBJ2-6	NA	few	TGTGCCAGCAGCTTAGGGTATTATGGGGCCAACGTCCTGACTTTC	CASSLGYYGANVLTF
TRBV12-3/TRBV12-4	TRBJ2-1	TRBD2	NA	TGTGCCAGCAGTTTGAAGCGGGGGGGCAGCAATGAGCAGTTCTTC	CASSLKRGGSNEQFF
TRBV24-1	TRBJ2-3	NA	NA	TGTGCCACCAGTGAGGGGACACCCACAGATACGCAGTATTTT	CATSEGTPTDTQYF
TRBV24-1	TRBJ2-5	TRBD2	NA	TGTGCCACCAGTGACGGACTAGCGGGGCCCCAAGAGACCCAGTACTTC	CATSDGLAGPQETQYF
TRBV4-1	TRBJ2-1	TRBD2	many	TGCGCCAGCAGCCAAGATGTGGGGACTAGCGGGGCTCGTGAGCAGTTCTTC	CASSQDVGTSGAREQFF
TRBV19	TRBJ1-4	TRBD1	NA	TGTGCCAGTAGTGCCGGGACAGATAATGAAAAACTGTTTTTT	CASSAGTDNEKLFF
TRBV30	TRBJ1-4	NA	NA	TGTGCCTGGAGTGAGGCAGCTAATGAAAAACTGTTTTTT	CAWSEAANEKLFF
TRBV29-1	TRBJ2-2	TRBD2	NA	TGCAGCGTTCTAGCGGGGCTGAACACCGGGGAGCTGTTTTTT	CSVLAGLNTGELFF
TRBV15	TRBJ1-4	NA	few	TGTGCCACCAGCAGACGGGACCGAAGGAATGAAAAACTGTTTTTT	CATSRRDRRNEKLFF
TRBV2	TRBJ2-3	NA	few	TGTGCCAGCGAGGGCAGAATGGGAGGTGGAGATACGCAGTATTTT	CASEGRMGGGDTQYF
TRBV6-5	TRBJ1-1	NA	NA	TGTGCCAGCACTCATGGGGGGACCACTGAAGCTTTCTTT	CASTHGGTTEAFF
TRBV7-9	TRBJ2-5	NA	NA	TGTGCCAGCAGCTTAGCGTTTGAGACCCAGTACTTC	CASSLAFETQYF